The 13 T cell receptor beta chains given below trace back to one sample, sequenced in a study of blood T cell repertoires in COVID-19. Clones were read by immunoSEQ multiplex PCR, and TCRdb kept only the in-frame ones, dropping some. The sample includes about 410,000 clones, around nine tenths of them seen just once. The sample consisted of peripheral blood. These receptors came from a woman between 40 and 55 years old with COVID-19, enrolled during active disease.

This clone was observed many times. The J gene is TRBJ1-2, the V gene TRBV2, with TRBD1 matching over 9 bases. The germline V gene has CDR1 SNHLY and CDR2 FYNNEI. The CDR3 has 19 amino acids. The V gene end was trimmed by 5 bases and the J gene end by 2 bases; junction bases not matched to a gene: 18. In nucleotides, the CDR3 is TGTGCCAGCAGTTCCACCGGGACAGGGATTTCGCACCCCAACTATGGCTACACCTTC. Translating gives CASSSTGTGISHPNYGYTF. The full variable domain, its missing parts supplied by reference TRBV2 and TRBJ1-2, is EPEVTQTPSHQVTQMGQEVILRCVPISNHLYFYWYRQILGQKVEFLVSFYNNEISEKSEIFDDQFSVERPDGSNFTLKIRSTKLEDSAMYFCASSSTGTGISHPNYGYTFGSGTRLTVV.

The chain combines TRBV12-3 or TRBV12-4 with TRBJ2-7; D is unclear. Trimming left V 7 bases short and J 5 bases short, with 12 bases between. This CDR3 has 12 amino acids. CDR3 protein: CASISGSNEQYF. The CDR3 nucleotides are TGTGCCAGCATCTCCGGGTCTAACGAGCAGTACTTC.

The rearrangement uses TRBV12-3 or TRBV12-4 and TRBJ2-1; D may be TRBD1 (5 bases). The CDR3 extends over 13 amino acids. The germline V and J ends were trimmed by 7 bases and 4 bases, with 11 bases remaining between them. The DNA for the CDR3 is TGTGCCAGCACTGCAGGGCGTTACAATGAGCAGTTCTTC. This encodes CASTAGRYNEQFF.

The chain couples TRBV4-2 to TRBJ1-1; 7 bases match TRBD1. In germline, CDR1 is LGHNA, CDR2 YNFKEQ. J lost 3 bases, V lost 3 bases, and 4 bases had no gene match. This CDR3 spans 14 amino acids. CDR3 sequence: CASSQDRLDTEAFF. CDR3 bases: TGTGCCAGCAGCCAGGACAGGCTGGACACTGAAGCTTTCTTT.

The chain joins TRBV27 to TRBJ2-3; TRBD2 matches at 11 bases. The CDR3 has 17 residues. Trimming at V came to 2 bases and at J to 5 bases, leaving 9 bases not matched to a gene. Germline V gene lookup returns CDR1 MNHEY and CDR2 SMNVEV (reference sequence). The DNA of the CDR3 is TGTGCCAGCAGTTTAAGTGGTCTAGCGGGAGGAGTAGATACGCAGTATTTT. Its translation: CASSLSGLAGGVDTQYF.

The chain is built from TRBV7-3 and TRBJ2-7; 8 bases line up with TRBD1. V lost 4 bases to trimming and J lost 6 bases; unmatched junction nucleotides: 5. Germline CDR1 and CDR2: SGHTA and FQGTGA. CDR3 size: 13 residues. CDR3 region: CASSSSTGGEQYF. In nucleotides, the CDR3 is TGTGCCAGCAGCTCGTCTACAGGGGGCGAGCAGTACTTC. Full variable domain (outside the CDR3, taken from reference TRBV7-3 and TRBJ2-7): GAGVSQTPSNKVTEKGKYVELRCDPISGHTALYWYRQSLGQGPEFLIYFQGTGAADDSGLPNDRFFAVRPEGSVSTLKIQRTERGDSAVYLCASSSSTGGEQYFGPGTRLTVT.

V is TRBV7-2 and J is TRBJ1-1; D unresolved. In germline, CDR1 is SGHTA, CDR2 FQGNSA. V was clipped by 8 bases and J by 7 bases, with 20 bases between them. The CDR3 runs to 14 residues. The CDR3, as DNA: TGTGCCAGCGCTAGGAGAGGAAATAGTGGTGAAGCTTTCTTT. Amino acids: CASARRGNSGEAFF.

This chain joins TRBV7-6 and TRBJ2-3; unclear D gene. V lost 4 bases and J lost 0, with 5 bases in between. Germline loops: CDR1 SGHVS, CDR2 FNYEAQ. The CDR3 sequence is 13 residues long. The CDR3 DNA follows: TGTGCCAGCAGCTCCGCGAGCACAGATACGCAGTATTTT. This gives the protein CASSSASTDTQYF.

The rearrangement joins TRBV10-3 to TRBJ2-2, with 8 bases fitting TRBD2. This CDR3 contains 18 residues. V lost 8 bases and J lost 5; bases outside the gene matches: 19. CDR1 is ENHRY, CDR2 SYGVKD, per germline. Here the CDR3 reads CAISNSGSAAGVTGELFF. CDR3 in DNA: TGTGCCATCTCTAATAGCGGTTCGGCAGCGGGAGTAACCGGGGAGCTGTTTTTT.

This chain connects TRBV19 to TRBJ1-2; D is possibly TRBD1 (6 bases). V lost 5 bases and J lost 2, with 15 bases in between. Germline values: CDR1 LNHDA, CDR2 SQIVND (reference sequence). The CDR3 sequence is 15 residues long. CDR3: CASSDFGGVNYGYTF. The CDR3, as DNA: TGTGCCAGTAGTGACTTTGGGGGCGTGAACTATGGCTACACCTTC. The full variable domain, completed using reference TRBV19 and TRBJ1-2, is DGGITQSPKYLFRKEGQNVTLSCEQNLNHDAMYWYRQDPGQGLRLIYYSQIVNDFQKGDIAEGYSVSREKKESFPLTVTSAQKNPTAFYLCASSDFGGVNYGYTFGSGTRLTVV.

The chain links TRBV2 to TRBJ1-2, with 7 bases lining up with TRBD1. Per the germline V gene, CDR1 is SNHLY and CDR2 is FYNNEI. There are 13 residues in the CDR3. V dropped 3 bases and J dropped 8; count of bases not matched to a gene: 6. The CDR3 protein is CASSEVTGVGYTF. Written as DNA, the CDR3 is TGTGCCAGCAGTGAGGTTACAGGGGTCGGCTACACCTTC.

Points on this clone: This sample also contains other DNA sequences that code for the same CDR3. CDR3 coding DNA: TGCGCCAGCAGGGGACAGGGGGCCTCCTACGAGCAGTACTTC. It encodes CASRGQGASYEQYF. The chain employs TRBV5-1 and TRBJ2-7; 12 bases are shared with TRBD1. CDR3 size: 14 residues. Germline loops: CDR1 SGHRS, CDR2 YFSETQ. V was pared by 5 bases and J by 0 bases, with 0 bases of the junction left unmatched.

The chain is built from TRBV4-3 and TRBJ2-2, with TRBD2 matching over 9 bases. Per the germline V gene, CDR1 is LGHNA and CDR2 is YSLEER. V gave up 3 bases and J gave up 6 bases; unmatched junction bases: 8. This CDR3 contains 16 residues. DNA of the CDR3: TGCGCCAGCAGCCATGCGGGAGGGATAAAAGCCGGGGAGCTGTTTTTT. Translated: CASSHAGGIKAGELFF.